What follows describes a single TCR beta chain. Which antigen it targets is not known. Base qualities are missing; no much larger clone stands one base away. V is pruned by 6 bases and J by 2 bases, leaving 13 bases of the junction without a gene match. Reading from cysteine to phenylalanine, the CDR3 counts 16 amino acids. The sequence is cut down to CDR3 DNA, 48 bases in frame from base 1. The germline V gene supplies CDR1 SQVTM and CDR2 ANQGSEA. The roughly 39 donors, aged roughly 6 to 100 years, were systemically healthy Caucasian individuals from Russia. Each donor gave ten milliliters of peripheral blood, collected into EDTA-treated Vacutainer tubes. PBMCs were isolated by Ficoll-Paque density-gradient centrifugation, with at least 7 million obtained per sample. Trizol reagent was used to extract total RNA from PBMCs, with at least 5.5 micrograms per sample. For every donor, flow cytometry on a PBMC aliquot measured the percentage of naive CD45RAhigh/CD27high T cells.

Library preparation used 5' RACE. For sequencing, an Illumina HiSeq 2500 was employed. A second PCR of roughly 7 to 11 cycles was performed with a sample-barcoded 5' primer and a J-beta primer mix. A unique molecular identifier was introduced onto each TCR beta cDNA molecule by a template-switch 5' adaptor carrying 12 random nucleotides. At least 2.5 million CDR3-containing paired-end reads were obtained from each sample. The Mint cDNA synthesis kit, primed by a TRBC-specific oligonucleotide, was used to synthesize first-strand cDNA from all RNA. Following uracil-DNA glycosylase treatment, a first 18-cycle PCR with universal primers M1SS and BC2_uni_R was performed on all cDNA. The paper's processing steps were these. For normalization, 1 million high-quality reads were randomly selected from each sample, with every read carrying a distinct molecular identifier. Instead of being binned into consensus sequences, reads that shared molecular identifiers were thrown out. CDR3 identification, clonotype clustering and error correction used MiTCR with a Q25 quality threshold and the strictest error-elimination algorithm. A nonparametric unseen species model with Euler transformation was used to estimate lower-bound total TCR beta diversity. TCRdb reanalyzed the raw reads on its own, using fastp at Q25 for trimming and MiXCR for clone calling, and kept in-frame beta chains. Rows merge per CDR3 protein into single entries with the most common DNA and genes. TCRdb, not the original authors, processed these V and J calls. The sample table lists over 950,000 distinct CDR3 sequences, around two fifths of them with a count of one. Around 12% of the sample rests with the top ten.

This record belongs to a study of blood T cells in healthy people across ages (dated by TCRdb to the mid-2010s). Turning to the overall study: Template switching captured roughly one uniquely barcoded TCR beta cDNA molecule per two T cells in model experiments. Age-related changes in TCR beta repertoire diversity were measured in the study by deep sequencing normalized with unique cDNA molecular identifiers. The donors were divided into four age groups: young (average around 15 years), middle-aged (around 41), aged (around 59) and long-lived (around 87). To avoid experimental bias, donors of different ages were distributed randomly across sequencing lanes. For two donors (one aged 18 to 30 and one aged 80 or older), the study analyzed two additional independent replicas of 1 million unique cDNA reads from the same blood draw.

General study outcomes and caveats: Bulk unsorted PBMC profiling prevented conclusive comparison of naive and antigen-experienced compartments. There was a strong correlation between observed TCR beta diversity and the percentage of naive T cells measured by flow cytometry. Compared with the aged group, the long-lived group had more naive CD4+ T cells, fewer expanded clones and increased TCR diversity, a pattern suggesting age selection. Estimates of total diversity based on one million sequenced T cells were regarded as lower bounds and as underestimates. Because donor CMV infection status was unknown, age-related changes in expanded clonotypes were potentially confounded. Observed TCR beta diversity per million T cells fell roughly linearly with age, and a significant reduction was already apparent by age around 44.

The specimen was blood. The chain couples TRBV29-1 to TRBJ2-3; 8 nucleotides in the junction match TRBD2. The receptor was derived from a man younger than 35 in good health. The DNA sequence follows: TGCAGCGTCGCTGACAGAGCGGGGGAGATCACAGATACGCAGTATTTT. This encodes CSVADRAGEITDTQYF.